This TCR beta chain was retrieved from a study of blood T cell repertoires in COVID-19. Study details: PBMCs, B-cell-depleted T cells, or T cells provided the cDNA or gDNA that made up the material.

Some clones are missing from TCRdb's copy, which holds only in-frame ones; the method was immunoSEQ multiplex PCR. The sample records around 300,000 clones, around 90% being singletons. Germline CDR1 reads MNHEY; CDR2 reads SVGAGI. The CDR3 is 14 residues long. V dropped 8 bases and J dropped 12; count of bases not matched to a gene: 14. Sequencing was carried out using PBMCs or T cells enriched from blood (not recorded which). V and J are TRBV6-5 and TRBJ2-1; the match to TRBD1 covers 9 bases. The TCR was taken from a woman in her 30s who had recovered from COVID-19. CDR3 DNA sequence: TGTGCCAGCTCCGAACGGACAGGGGAAGGGGGGCAGTTCTTC. Amino acids: CASSERTGEGGQFF.